The next 3 T cell receptor beta chains were all read from a single sample in a study of T cell responses to AZD1222 COVID-19 vaccine. The protocol was immunoSEQ multiplex PCR, while the TCRdb copy is restricted to in-frame clones and leaves out a portion. This sample carries roughly 80,000 clones, under 95% of them seen once, and the ten largest clones take about 4.3%. The specimen comprised peripheral blood, sampled on day 0 of AZD1222 vaccination. The receptors stem from an adult in good health.

This clone was seen only a few times. V and J are TRBV7-8 and TRBJ2-7; TRBD2 matches 7 bases. With 1 base clipped from V and 5 bases from J, the junction kept 11 bases outside the gene matches. Per germline, CDR1 SGHVS and CDR2 FQNEAQ. The CDR3 extends over 16 amino acids. The CDR3 reads CASSLGSSGPAHEQYF. CDR3 DNA sequence: TGTGCCAGCAGCTTAGGGTCTAGCGGACCTGCCCACGAGCAGTACTTC.

The rearrangement links TRBV7-3 to TRBJ2-5; D possibly corresponds to TRBD1 (6 bases). CDR3 length: 16 residues. Germline V gene lookup returns CDR1 SGHTA and CDR2 FQGTGA. Trimming cost V 5 bases and J 3 bases, with 19 bases left between them. In nucleotides, the CDR3 is TGTGCCAGCAGCCTCGGGGACGGGACATTAAAAGAGACCCAGTACTTC. It yields the protein CASSLGDGTLKETQYF.

This sequence joins TRBV25-1 and TRBJ1-2, with D tentatively TRBD1 (5 bases). Germline values: CDR1 MGHDK, CDR2 SYGVNS. This CDR3 is built from 14 residues. Trimming took off 6 bases at V and 6 bases at J, with 17 bases between the two ends. Here the CDR3 DNA reads TGTGCCAGCAGGTCGGACACTCGAGGAGATGGCTACACCTTC. It translates to CASRSDTRGDGYTF.